This entry features one T cell receptor (beta chain) sequence. Its antigen is as yet unknown. This record comes from a study of T cell responses to AZD1222 COVID-19 vaccine. This table comes from immunoSEQ multiplex PCR, and its TCRdb copy is limited to in-frame clones, with some not included. Of about 180,000 clones in the sample, around 89% are singletons; the top ten hold roughly a quarter. Study-level findings and limits: Every sample of the repertoires postdated the peak T cell response. Donors in the cohort were predominantly white British and more often female, and clonal diversity was possibly underestimated.

V was shortened by 2 bases and J by 2 bases, with 13 bases between the two germline ends. CDR3 size: 15 residues. The germline gives CDR1 SGHTA, CDR2 FQGNSA. The material was peripheral blood, obtained 28 days after the second AZD1222 dose. The receptor's source is an adult who received the AZD1222 COVID-19 vaccine. The chain uses TRBV7-2 and TRBJ2-7, with D maybe TRBD1 (5 bases). The CDR3 nucleotides are TGTGCCAGCAGCTTAAAGTGGACAAAAACCTACGAGCAGTACTTC. The encoded protein is CASSLKWTKTYEQYF.